This T cell receptor (beta chain) was obtained from a study of shared clonotypes between healthy human individuals. Background on the study: Per-donor plates numbered three CD4 naive, three CD4 memory, two CD8 naive and one CD8 memory. Findings of the study overall: Larger estimated richness was generally recorded for naive subsets relative to memory subsets.

TCRdb's copy holds only in-frame clones and misses some; the assay was immunoSEQ multiplex PCR. The table shows about 1.5 million clones, with 95% to 99% occurring only once. Donors comprised healthy HIV-negative adults lacking recent acute infections or vaccinations. Notes on this clone: The target antigen is unknown.

This CDR3 comprises 15 residues. The V end was cut by 0 bases, the J end by 3 bases, with 11 bases between. CDR1 is LGHNA, CDR2 YSLEER, per germline. Input material: naive CD4+ T cells sorted from blood. Described subset: CD45RA+ positively selected. The TCR sequence derives from a young man in good health. V and J are TRBV4-3 and TRBJ1-1; the D gene is possibly TRBD1 (5 bases). The CDR3 spells CASSQDPRADTEAFF. In nucleotides, the CDR3 is TGCGCCAGCAGCCAAGATCCCAGGGCGGACACTGAAGCTTTCTTT.